The clone carrying this T cell receptor (delta chain) is termed medium-sized. This record comes from a study of gamma-delta T cells after stem cell transplantation. Germline values: CDR1 GEAIGNYY, CDR2 EKD. The germline V and J ends were trimmed by 3 bases and 0 bases, with 13 bases remaining between them. This CDR3 is built from 15 residues. TCRdb called clones anew from the RT-PCR reads with CATT. The profile covers around 5,700 delta-chain clones, with 9.8% appearing a single time and roughly 13% taken by the ten largest. The material sequenced was gamma-delta T cells. The V call is TRDV2, the J call TRDJ1; no clear D gene. The TCR originated in a human donor. It is not recorded whose cells these are; they may come from a transplant donor. The CDR3 DNA sequence: TGTGCCTGTGACTCTGTATCGGCTGACACCGATAAACTCATCTTT. This encodes CACDSVSADTDKLIF.